The subject of this entry is one T cell receptor beta chain. The antigen is unknown. This specimen comes from a study of T cells in Graves' hyperthyroidism and ophthalmopathy. General study points: Ophthalmopathy stood apart from stable hyperthyroidism in a 13 V-J model. Most expanded thyroid clonotypes above 0.001 also appeared in blood.

Using RNA transcripts as the source, TCR beta CDR3 regions were amplified. HTBI primers were the set used in a first-round RT-PCR of the TCR CDR3. Each CDR3 protein gets one entry after TCRdb re-called the multiplex PCR reads with MiXCR. The table lists 250,000 to 300,000 distinct CDR3 sequences, around 20% of them singletons. Uncontrolled infection, other autoimmune disease, pregnancy or lactation excluded patients. V trimming: 5 bases; J trimming: 3 bases; junction bases outside the gene matches: 4. The CDR3 loop spans 16 amino acids. Germline CDR1 reads LNHDA; CDR2 reads SQIVND (reference sequence).

This sequence joins TRBV19 and TRBJ2-1, with 13 bases fitting TRBD2. The sample taken for sequencing was blood. The TCR originated in a man aged 50-60 years with Graves' ophthalmopathy. The CDR3 region is CASSWTSGRNYNEQFF. DNA for the CDR3: TGTGCCAGTAGTTGGACTAGCGGGAGAAACTACAATGAGCAGTTCTTC.